Listed below are T cell receptor beta chains from one sample, sequenced in a study of blood T cell repertoires in COVID-19. The protocol was immunoSEQ multiplex PCR, while the TCRdb copy is restricted to in-frame clones and leaves out a portion. The sample consists of over 140,000 clones, roughly four fifths of them appearing once. The sample comprised peripheral blood. The source is a woman at least 80 years old with active or convalescent COVID-19. CDR3s include the opening cysteine and the closing phenylalanine or tryptophan. A D gene is named only where the DNA matches it firmly. The size field is filled for only some rows; it gives once, few, many or a size class.

J	D	size	V	DNA	CDR3
TRBJ2-1	TRBD2	NA	TRBV4-2	TGTGCCAGCAGCCAGGGGGTGGGACTAGCGGGGGTACATGAGCAGTTCTTC	CASSQGVGLAGVHEQFF
TRBJ2-7	TRBD1	few	TRBV19	TGTGCGCTAGCCCCTGGACCGGGACAGGGATTGTACGAGCAGTACTTC	CALAPGPGQGLYEQYF
TRBJ2-1	TRBD2	NA	TRBV7-3	TGTGCCAGCAGCTTAACCCCTAGCGGGGGGGTTTTGGGCAATGAGCAGTTCTTC	CASSLTPSGGVLGNEQFF
TRBJ1-1	NA	NA	TRBV7-8	TGTGCCAGCAGCTTAGCAGGGGGAATTAACACTGAAGCTTTCTTT	CASSLAGGINTEAFF
TRBJ1-2	NA	NA	TRBV7-9	TGTGCCAGCAGCTTAGCGCTGACAGGTACCGGCTACACCTTC	CASSLALTGTGYTF
TRBJ2-1	TRBD1	NA	TRBV6-5	TGTGCCAGCAGCCTACAGACAGGGGCCTACAATGAGCAGTTCTTC	CASSLQTGAYNEQFF
TRBJ2-1	TRBD2	NA	TRBV10-3	TGTGCCATCAGTCAGACTAGCCCGGCGGGTGAGCAGTTCTTC	CAISQTSPAGEQFF
TRBJ1-6	NA	NA	TRBV20-1	TGCAGTGCTAGTGGGGCAACCTATAATTCACCCCTCCACTTT	CSASGATYNSPLHF
TRBJ1-6	NA	NA	TRBV12-5	TGTGCTAGTGGTTTGTCCGGCGGTGGTTCACCCCTCCACTTT	CASGLSGGGSPLHF
TRBJ2-2	NA	NA	TRBV30	TGTGCCTGGAGTAAGGGGATGAACACCGGGGAGCTGTTTTTT	CAWSKGMNTGELFF
TRBJ2-3	TRBD2	NA	TRBV4-3	TGCGCCAGCAGTCTAGACGGGACTAGCGGGGGGGATACGCAGTATTTT	CASSLDGTSGGDTQYF
TRBJ2-3	NA	many	TRBV30	TGTGCCTGGAGTGTCCAGGCCACTAGCACAGATACGCAGTATTTT	CAWSVQATSTDTQYF
TRBJ2-3	NA	NA	TRBV18	TGTGCCAGCTCACCAGGTGGGACTAGCACAGATACGCAGTATTTT	CASSPGGTSTDTQYF
TRBJ2-1	TRBD2	NA	TRBV6-5	TGTGCCAGCAGTCACCTAGCGGGGGCCAACAATGAGCAGTTCTTC	CASSHLAGANNEQFF
TRBJ1-3	NA	NA	TRBV19	TGTGCCAGTAACAGCCTAAGAGGAAACACCATATATTTT	CASNSLRGNTIYF
TRBJ1-4	TRBD1	once	TRBV5-5	TGTGCCAGCAGCTTCCAGGGACAGGGGCTTCCAACTAATGAAAAACTGTTTTTT	CASSFQGQGLPTNEKLFF
TRBJ2-5	TRBD1	once	TRBV5-4	TGTGCCAGCAGCCCTGGGACAGAAGAGACCCAGTACTTC	CASSPGTEETQYF
TRBJ1-1	NA	once	TRBV4-2	TGTGCCAGCAGCCAAGTAGGGGGGGAGGCTGAAGCTTTCTTT	CASSQVGGEAEAFF
TRBJ1-5	TRBD1	once	TRBV18	TGTGCCAGCTCACCACAGGGGGCAGATCAGCCCCAGCATTTT	CASSPQGADQPQHF
TRBJ2-1	TRBD2	NA	TRBV11-2	TGTGCCAGCAGCTTACTCGTCCGGATAGCGGGGTCCTACAATGAGCAGTTCTTC	CASSLLVRIAGSYNEQFF
TRBJ1-3	NA	once	TRBV6-5	TGTGCCAGCAGTTACTCCGCAGGCCGCTCTGGAAACACCATATATTTT	CASSYSAGRSGNTIYF
TRBJ1-2	NA	NA	TRBV19	TGTGCCAGTAGTATACTGGACAGATATGGCTACACCTTC	CASSILDRYGYTF
TRBJ2-3	TRBD2	few	TRBV3-1/TRBV3-2	TGTGCCAGCAGCCCGGGACTAAGCGGGGGGGGGAATACGCAGTATTTT	CASSPGLSGGGNTQYF
TRBJ1-2	NA	NA	TRBV6-4	TGTGCCAGCAGTGAAACACAGGGTGGGATCTATGGCTACACCTTC	CASSETQGGIYGYTF
TRBJ1-1	NA	NA	TRBV9	TGTGCCAGCAGCGTAGCCGGCACTGAAGCTTTCTTT	CASSVAGTEAFF
TRBJ1-2	TRBD1	NA	TRBV7-6	TGTGCCAGCAGCCAGTGGGGGACAGAGTTTCCCTATGGCTACACCTTC	CASSQWGTEFPYGYTF
TRBJ2-1	TRBD1	NA	TRBV11-2	TGTGCCAGCAGCCCGCAGGACAGGCGGAATCCCCAGTTCTTC	CASSPQDRRNPQFF
TRBJ2-3	TRBD2	few	TRBV7-2	TGTGCCAGCAGCTTGACTAGCGGGGGAAGGGATACGCAGTATTTT	CASSLTSGGRDTQYF
TRBJ1-1	TRBD1	few	TRBV19	TGTGCCAGTACCCTTTCAGGGGGCACTGAAGCTTTCTTT	CASTLSGGTEAFF
TRBJ1-5	NA	NA	TRBV12-5	TGTGCTAGTGGACGGGGACATTCCGCCCAGCATTTT	CASGRGHSAQHF
TRBJ1-2	NA	NA	TRBV24-1	TGTGCCACCAGTGCCCAGGTTGGGTATGGCTACACCTTC	CATSAQVGYGYTF
TRBJ2-5	NA	NA	TRBV7-3	TGTGCCAGCAGCCCCCAGGGATCCCAAGAGACCCAGTACTTC	CASSPQGSQETQYF
TRBJ1-1	TRBD1	NA	TRBV13	TGTGCCAGCAGCCCTAGACAGGGGGCAGTTGAAGCTTTCTTT	CASSPRQGAVEAFF